This T cell receptor beta chain derives from a study of blood T cell repertoires in COVID-19. Study summary: Samples taken during acute and convalescent COVID-19 were collected in the United States, Italy and Spain.

This clone has just a few counts. Seattle participants joined during active infection and were tracked over time. J lost 6 bases, V lost 5 bases, and 6 bases had no gene match. The CDR3 runs to 14 residues. The germline gives CDR1 SGHTA, CDR2 FQGNSA. Per the original data handling: Quantification of nucleated cells was approximated via reference gene primer amplification. Method: immunoSEQ multiplex PCR; TCRdb's copy keeps in-frame clones and lacks some. That table is the source of V, J and clone size, and D and trimming were worked out from the DNA. The sample has almost 250,000 clones; roughly 82% are singletons.

V is TRBV7-2 and J is TRBJ1-5; 8 bases are a match to TRBD1. The sequenced material came from peripheral blood. The clonotype originates from a woman of 80 years or more with COVID-19, enrolled during active disease. The CDR3 spells CASSTDRGGQPQHF. CDR3 in DNA: TGTGCCAGCAGCACCGACAGGGGCGGTCAGCCCCAGCATTTT.